This T cell receptor beta chain was recovered during a study of blood T cell repertoires in COVID-19. Overall study context: Donors in the United States, Italy and Spain gave samples during acute or convalescent COVID-19.

Authors' data handling: Counts of nucleated cells, estimated from reference gene primer amplification, were obtained. Only in-frame clones appear in the TCRdb table, and some are missing; sequencing was by immunoSEQ multiplex PCR. The V and J calls and the clone size are those of that table, but D and trimming were determined from the DNA. The sample has 250,000 or so clones; over 65% are singletons. Germline loops: CDR1 SNHLY, CDR2 FYNNEI. This CDR3 region has 12 residues. With 1 base removed from V and 11 bases from J, the gap between germline ends came to 11 bases. The rearrangement uses TRBV2 and TRBJ1-1; D is possibly TRBD1 (5 bases). This clonotype was obtained from a woman of 80 years or more with acute or convalescent COVID-19. The sequenced sample was peripheral blood. CDR3 in DNA: TGTGCCAGCAGTGAAGGAGGCAGGGTGGCTTTCTTT. Translation gives CASSEGGRVAFF.